This T cell receptor (beta chain) was sequenced during a study of blood T cell repertoires in COVID-19. Looking at the study overall: Acute-phase and convalescent COVID-19 samples originated in the United States, Italy and Spain. In each case, the material was cDNA or gDNA derived from T cells, B-cell-depleted T cells, or PBMCs.

Cohort placement rested on clinical history that participants reported themselves. The V gene end was trimmed by 5 bases and the J gene end by 7 bases; junction bases not matched to a gene: 5. Germline values: CDR1 MNHEY, CDR2 SMNVEV (reference sequence). The CDR3 runs to 15 residues. In its sample, this clone was seen a few times. As originally analysed: Reference gene primers were amplified, and this amplification served to estimate nucleated cell counts. Repertoires were generated with immunoSEQ multiplex PCR, while TCRdb's copy carries only in-frame clones and drops some. Clonal size and the V and J genes are those of that table, whereas D and trimming came from the DNA. The data hold fewer than 350,000 clones, with almost 90% observed a single time.

The gene calls are TRBV27 and TRBJ1-6, with 10 bases fitting TRBD1. The sequence came from a woman younger than 30 with acute COVID-19. Sequencing was done on a sample of PBMCs or T cells enriched from blood (not recorded which). In DNA form, the CDR3 reads TGTGCCAGCAGTCACCAGGGACAGGGGAATTCACCCCTCCACTTT. This sequence encodes CASSHQGQGNSPLHF.